These T cell receptor beta chains were read from a single sample in a study of beta chain features in type 1 diabetes. Measured with immunoSEQ multiplex PCR; TCRdb has only the in-frame clones, and not every one. Of under 300,000 clones listed, just over 20% were seen once; the top ten hold 0.028%. The sample consisted of naive CD4+ T cells from blood. These receptors were obtained from a woman aged 40-49 years with type 1 diabetes. CDR3s include the opening cysteine and the closing phenylalanine or tryptophan. The D gene is left open where the match is weak. Only part of the rows carry a size: once, few, many, or a class if the clone is expanded.

CDR3 DNA: TGTGCCAGCAGCCAAGCCCTTGACGGGGTGGACGAGCAGTACTTC; CDR3 protein: CASSQALDGVDEQYF; D gene: NA; V gene: TRBV14; clone size: NA; J gene: TRBJ2-7
CDR3 DNA: TGTGCCAGCAGCGTAGCTATGGGCAACACTGAAGCTTTCTTT; CDR3 protein: CASSVAMGNTEAFF; D gene: NA; V gene: TRBV9; clone size: few; J gene: TRBJ1-1
CDR3 DNA: TGTGCCAGTAAATCCAGCGGGAGCTCAGATACGCAGTATTTT; CDR3 protein: CASKSSGSSDTQYF; D gene: TRBD2; V gene: TRBV19; clone size: NA; J gene: TRBJ2-3
CDR3 DNA: TGTGCCAGCAGTGAAGTAACAGCAAACTATGGCTACACCTTC; CDR3 protein: CASSEVTANYGYTF; D gene: NA; V gene: TRBV25-1; clone size: NA; J gene: TRBJ1-2
CDR3 DNA: TGTGCCAGCAGTCGCGGACAGGCCTACGAGCAGTACTTC; CDR3 protein: CASSRGQAYEQYF; D gene: TRBD1; V gene: TRBV28; clone size: NA; J gene: TRBJ2-7
CDR3 DNA: TGTGCCAGCATTCCGCCGGGACAGGGGGCCTACGAGCAGTACTTC; CDR3 protein: CASIPPGQGAYEQYF; D gene: TRBD1; V gene: TRBV6-6; clone size: NA; J gene: TRBJ2-7
CDR3 DNA: TGCGCCAGCAGTATGGGGGGAGATGAGCAGTTCTTC; CDR3 protein: CASSMGGDEQFF; D gene: NA; V gene: TRBV5-1; clone size: NA; J gene: TRBJ2-1
CDR3 DNA: TGTGCCAGCAGCTTGGTGCTTACGGGGGAGCAGTACTTC; CDR3 protein: CASSLVLTGEQYF; D gene: NA; V gene: TRBV5-4; clone size: few; J gene: TRBJ2-7
CDR3 DNA: TGTGCCAGCAGCCCGTGGGACAGACCCTACGAGCAGTACTTC; CDR3 protein: CASSPWDRPYEQYF; D gene: TRBD1; V gene: TRBV7-3; clone size: few; J gene: TRBJ2-7
CDR3 DNA: TGCGCCAGCAGCTTCGACAGGGAATACGCTGAAGCTTTCTTT; CDR3 protein: CASSFDREYAEAFF; D gene: TRBD1; V gene: TRBV5-1; clone size: few; J gene: TRBJ1-1
CDR3 DNA: TGCGCCAGCAGCTTGGACAGGGGGGGAACTGAAGCTTTCTTT; CDR3 protein: CASSLDRGGTEAFF; D gene: TRBD1; V gene: TRBV5-1; clone size: NA; J gene: TRBJ1-1
CDR3 DNA: TGTGCCACCAGCAGAGATCTGATCGGGGGGGGCCTCAATGAGCAGTTCTTC; CDR3 protein: CATSRDLIGGGLNEQFF; D gene: TRBD2; V gene: TRBV15; clone size: few; J gene: TRBJ2-1
CDR3 DNA: TGTGCCGTCTCTTCCGGGACTAGCGAATCAGTTGAGCAGTTCTTC; CDR3 protein: CAVSSGTSESVEQFF; D gene: TRBD2; V gene: TRBV5-4; clone size: once; J gene: TRBJ2-1
CDR3 DNA: TGTGCCGCAGCAGCCGGGCGGGGCTCCTACAATGAGCAGTTCTTC; CDR3 protein: CAAAAGRGSYNEQFF; D gene: NA; V gene: TRBV6-5; clone size: few; J gene: TRBJ2-1
CDR3 DNA: TGTGCCATCAGTGGATCGCAGAACTACGAGCAGTACTTC; CDR3 protein: CAISGSQNYEQYF; D gene: NA; V gene: TRBV10-3; clone size: few; J gene: TRBJ2-7
CDR3 DNA: TGCAGCGTTGAGAGGGACAGGGGGCGCGGAGAGACCCAGTACTTC; CDR3 protein: CSVERDRGRGETQYF; D gene: TRBD1; V gene: TRBV29-1; clone size: few; J gene: TRBJ2-5